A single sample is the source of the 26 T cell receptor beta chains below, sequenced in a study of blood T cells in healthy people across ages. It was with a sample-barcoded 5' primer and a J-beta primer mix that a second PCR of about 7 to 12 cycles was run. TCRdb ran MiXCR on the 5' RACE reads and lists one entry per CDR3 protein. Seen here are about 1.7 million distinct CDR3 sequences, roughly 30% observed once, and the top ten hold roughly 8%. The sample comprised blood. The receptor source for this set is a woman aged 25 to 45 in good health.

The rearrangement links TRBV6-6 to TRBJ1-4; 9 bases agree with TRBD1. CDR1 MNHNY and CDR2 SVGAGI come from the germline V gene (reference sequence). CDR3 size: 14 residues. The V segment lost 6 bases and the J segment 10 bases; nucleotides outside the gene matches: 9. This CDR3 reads CASRPHRGPRKLFF. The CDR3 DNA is TGTGCCAGCAGACCCCACAGGGGGCCGCGAAAACTGTTTTTT.

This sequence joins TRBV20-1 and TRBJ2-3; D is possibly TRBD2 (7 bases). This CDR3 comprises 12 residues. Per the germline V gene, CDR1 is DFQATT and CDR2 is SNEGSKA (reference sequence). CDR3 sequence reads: CSGGGDADTQYF. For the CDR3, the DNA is TGCAGCGGAGGGGGGGACGCAGATACGCAGTATTTT.

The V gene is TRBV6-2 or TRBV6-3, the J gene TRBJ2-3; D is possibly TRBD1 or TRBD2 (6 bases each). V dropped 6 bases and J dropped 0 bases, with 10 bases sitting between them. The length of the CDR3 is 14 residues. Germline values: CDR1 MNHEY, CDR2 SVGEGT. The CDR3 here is CASRPGASTDTQYF. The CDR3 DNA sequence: TGTGCCAGCAGGCCGGGGGCTAGCACAGATACGCAGTATTTT.

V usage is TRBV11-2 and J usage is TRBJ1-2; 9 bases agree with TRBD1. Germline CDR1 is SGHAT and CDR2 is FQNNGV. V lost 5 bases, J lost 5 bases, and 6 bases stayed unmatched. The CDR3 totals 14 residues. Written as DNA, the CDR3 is TGTGCCAGCAGCCGTTACAGGGGGCGGTATGGCTACACCTTC. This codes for CASSRYRGRYGYTF.

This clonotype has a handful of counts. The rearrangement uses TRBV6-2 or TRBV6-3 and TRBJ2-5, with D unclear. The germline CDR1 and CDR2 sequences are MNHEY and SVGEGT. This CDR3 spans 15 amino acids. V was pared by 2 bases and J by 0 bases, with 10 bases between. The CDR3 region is CASSYVGSNQETQYF. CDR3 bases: TGTGCCAGCAGTTACGTAGGATCGAACCAAGAGACCCAGTACTTC.

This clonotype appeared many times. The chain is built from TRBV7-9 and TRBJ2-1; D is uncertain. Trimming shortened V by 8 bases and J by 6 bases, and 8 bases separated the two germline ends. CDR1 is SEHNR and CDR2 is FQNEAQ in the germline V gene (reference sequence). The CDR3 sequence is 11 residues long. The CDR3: CASEIINEQFF. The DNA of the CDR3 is TGTGCCAGCGAAATAATCAATGAGCAGTTCTTC.

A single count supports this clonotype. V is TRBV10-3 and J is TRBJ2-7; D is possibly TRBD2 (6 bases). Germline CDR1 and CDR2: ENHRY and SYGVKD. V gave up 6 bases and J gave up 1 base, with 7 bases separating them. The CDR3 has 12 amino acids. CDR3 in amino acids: CAIRGTSYEQYF. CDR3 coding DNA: TGTGCCATCAGGGGGACTTCCTACGAGCAGTACTTC.

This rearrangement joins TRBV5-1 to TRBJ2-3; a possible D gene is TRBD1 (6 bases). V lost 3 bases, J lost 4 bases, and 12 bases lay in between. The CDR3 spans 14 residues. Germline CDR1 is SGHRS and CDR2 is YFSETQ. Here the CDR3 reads CASSSEGVPDTQYF. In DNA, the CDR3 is TGCGCCAGCAGCTCCGAGGGGGTCCCAGATACGCAGTATTTT.

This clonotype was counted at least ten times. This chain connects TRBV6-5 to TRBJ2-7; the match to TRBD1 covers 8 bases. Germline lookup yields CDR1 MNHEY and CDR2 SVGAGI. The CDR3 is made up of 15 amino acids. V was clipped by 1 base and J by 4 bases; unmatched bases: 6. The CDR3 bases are TGTGCCAGCAGTTACTTCAGGGGGCGATTTTACGAGCAGTACTTC. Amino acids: CASSYFRGRFYEQYF.

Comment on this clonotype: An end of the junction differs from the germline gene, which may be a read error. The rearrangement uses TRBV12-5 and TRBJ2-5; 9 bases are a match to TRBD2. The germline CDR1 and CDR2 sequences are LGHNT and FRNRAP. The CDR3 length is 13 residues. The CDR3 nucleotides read TGTGCTTGTGGTTTGGGACTAGCTACGAAGCAGTACTTC. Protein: CACGLGLATKQYF. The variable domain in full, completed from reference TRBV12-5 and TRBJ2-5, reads DARVTQTPRHKVTEMGQEVTMRCQPILGHNTVFWYRQTMMQGLELLAYFRNRAPLDDSGMPKDRFSAEMPDATLATLKIQPSEPRDSAVYFCACGLGLATKQYFGPGTRLLVL.

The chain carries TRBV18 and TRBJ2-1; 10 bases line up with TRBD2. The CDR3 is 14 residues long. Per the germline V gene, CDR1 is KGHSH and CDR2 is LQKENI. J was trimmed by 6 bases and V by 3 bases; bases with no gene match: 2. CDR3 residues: CASSPSGGANEQFF. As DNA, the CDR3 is TGTGCCAGCTCACCCAGCGGGGGGGCCAATGAGCAGTTCTTC. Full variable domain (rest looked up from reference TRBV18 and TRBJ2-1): NAGVMQNPRHLVRRRGQEARLRCSPMKGHSHVYWYRQLPEEGLKFMVYLQKENIIDESGMPKERFSAEFPKEGPSILRIQQVVRGDSAAYFCASSPSGGANEQFFGPGTRLTVL.

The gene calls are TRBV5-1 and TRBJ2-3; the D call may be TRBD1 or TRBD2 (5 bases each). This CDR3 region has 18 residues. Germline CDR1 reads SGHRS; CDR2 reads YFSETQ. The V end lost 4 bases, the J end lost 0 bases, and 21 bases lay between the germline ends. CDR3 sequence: CASSRAVSEGPSTDTQYF. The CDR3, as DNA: TGCGCCAGCAGCCGTGCGGTCAGCGAGGGGCCTAGCACAGATACGCAGTATTTT.

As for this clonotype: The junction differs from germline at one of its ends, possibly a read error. Written as DNA, the CDR3 is TGCGCCAGCGGCCAATCGGGCTACTACGAGCAGTACTTC. The encoded protein is CASGQSGYYEQYF. This chain joins TRBV4-1 and TRBJ2-7, with D hard to call. The CDR3 is 13 residues long. Germline lookup yields CDR1 MGHRA and CDR2 YSYEKL.

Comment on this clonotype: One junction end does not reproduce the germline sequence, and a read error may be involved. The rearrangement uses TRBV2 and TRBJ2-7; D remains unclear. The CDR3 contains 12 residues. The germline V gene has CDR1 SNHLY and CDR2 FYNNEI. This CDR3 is CASSEGGYGQYF. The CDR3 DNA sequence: TGTGCCAGCAGTGAAGGAGGCTACGGGCAGTACTTC. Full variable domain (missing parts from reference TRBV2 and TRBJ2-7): EPEVTQTPSHQVTQMGQEVILRCVPISNHLYFYWYRQILGQKVEFLVSFYNNEISEKSEIFDDQFSVERPDGSNFTLKIRSTKLEDSAMYFCASSEGGYGQYFGPGTRLTVT.

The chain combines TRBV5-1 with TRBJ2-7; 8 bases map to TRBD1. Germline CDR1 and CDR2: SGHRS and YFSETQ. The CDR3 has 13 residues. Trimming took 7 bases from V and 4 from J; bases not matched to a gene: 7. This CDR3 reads CASAQGAMYEQYF. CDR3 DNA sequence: TGCGCCAGCGCCCAGGGGGCGATGTACGAGCAGTACTTC.

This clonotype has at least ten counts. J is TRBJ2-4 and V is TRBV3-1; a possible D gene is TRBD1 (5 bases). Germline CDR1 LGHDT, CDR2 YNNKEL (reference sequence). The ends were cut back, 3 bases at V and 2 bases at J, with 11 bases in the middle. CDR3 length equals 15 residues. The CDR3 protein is CASSQGRVSKNIQYF. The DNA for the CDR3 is TGTGCCAGCAGCCAGGGCAGGGTGTCCAAAAACATTCAGTACTTC.

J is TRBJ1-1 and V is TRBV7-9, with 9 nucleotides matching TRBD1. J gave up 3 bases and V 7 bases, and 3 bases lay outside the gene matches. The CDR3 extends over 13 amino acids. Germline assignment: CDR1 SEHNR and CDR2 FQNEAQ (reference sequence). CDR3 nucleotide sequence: TGTGCCAGCAAACAGGGGGCCTACACTGAAGCTTTCTTT. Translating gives CASKQGAYTEAFF.

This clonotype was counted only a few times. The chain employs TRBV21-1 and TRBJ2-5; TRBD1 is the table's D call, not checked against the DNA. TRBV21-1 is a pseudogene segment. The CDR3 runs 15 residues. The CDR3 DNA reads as TGTGCCAGCAGCAAATCGAACAGGGCGGGAGAGACCCAGTACTTC. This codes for CASSKSNRAGETQYF.

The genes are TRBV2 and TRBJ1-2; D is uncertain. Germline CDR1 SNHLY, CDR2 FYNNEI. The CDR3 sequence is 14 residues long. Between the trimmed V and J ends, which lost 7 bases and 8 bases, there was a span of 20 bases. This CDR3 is CASTWEEGILGYTF. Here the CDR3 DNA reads TGTGCCAGCACCTGGGAAGAGGGTATCTTGGGCTACACCTTC.

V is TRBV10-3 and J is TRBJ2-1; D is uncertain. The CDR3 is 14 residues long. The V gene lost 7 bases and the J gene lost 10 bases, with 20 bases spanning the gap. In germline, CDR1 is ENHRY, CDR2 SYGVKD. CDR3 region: CAINEGKSGIEQFF. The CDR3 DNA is TGTGCCATCAATGAAGGAAAAAGTGGAATCGAGCAGTTCTTC.

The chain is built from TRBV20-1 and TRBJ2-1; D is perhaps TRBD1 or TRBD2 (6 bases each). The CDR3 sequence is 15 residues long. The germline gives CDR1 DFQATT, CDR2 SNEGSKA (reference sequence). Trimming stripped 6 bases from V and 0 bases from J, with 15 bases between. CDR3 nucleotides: TGCAGTGCGATGGGGGCGGGGAGCTCCTACAATGAGCAGTTCTTC. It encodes CSAMGAGSSYNEQFF.

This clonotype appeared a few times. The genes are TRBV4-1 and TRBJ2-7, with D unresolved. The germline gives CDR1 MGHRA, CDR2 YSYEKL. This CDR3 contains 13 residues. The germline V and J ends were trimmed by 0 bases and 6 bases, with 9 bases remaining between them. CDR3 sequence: CASSQDPPGEQYF. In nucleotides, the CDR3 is TGCGCCAGCAGCCAAGATCCCCCAGGCGAGCAGTACTTC.

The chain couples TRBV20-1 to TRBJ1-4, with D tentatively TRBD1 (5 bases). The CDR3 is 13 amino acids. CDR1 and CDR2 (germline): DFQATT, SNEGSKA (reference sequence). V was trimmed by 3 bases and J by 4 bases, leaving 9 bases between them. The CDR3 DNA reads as TGCAGTGCTAGGGGACCCAATAATGAAAAACTGTTTTTT. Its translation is CSARGPNNEKLFF.

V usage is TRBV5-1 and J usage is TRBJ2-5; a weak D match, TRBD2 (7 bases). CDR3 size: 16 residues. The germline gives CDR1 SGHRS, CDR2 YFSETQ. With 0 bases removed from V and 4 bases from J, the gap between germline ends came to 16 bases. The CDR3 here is CASSLALGGAGETQYF. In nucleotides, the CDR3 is TGCGCCAGCAGCTTGGCTCTTGGGGGGGCCGGAGAGACCCAGTACTTC.

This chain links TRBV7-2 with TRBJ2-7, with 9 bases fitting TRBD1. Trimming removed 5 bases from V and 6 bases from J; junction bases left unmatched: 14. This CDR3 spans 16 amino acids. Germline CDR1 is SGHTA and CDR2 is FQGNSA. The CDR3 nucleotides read TGTGCCAGCAGCCGGACAGGGGAAGGACGGGGGGTCGAGCAGTACTTC. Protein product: CASSRTGEGRGVEQYF.

CDR3 coding DNA: TGTGCCAGCAGCCTAGTGGGACTCACCTTAGAGCAGTACTTC. Its translation is CASSLVGLTLEQYF. The genes are TRBV12-3 or TRBV12-4 and TRBJ2-5; the D gene is possibly TRBD2 (6 bases). With 6 bases removed from V and 11 bases from J, the gap between germline ends came to 22 bases. The CDR3 covers 14 residues.